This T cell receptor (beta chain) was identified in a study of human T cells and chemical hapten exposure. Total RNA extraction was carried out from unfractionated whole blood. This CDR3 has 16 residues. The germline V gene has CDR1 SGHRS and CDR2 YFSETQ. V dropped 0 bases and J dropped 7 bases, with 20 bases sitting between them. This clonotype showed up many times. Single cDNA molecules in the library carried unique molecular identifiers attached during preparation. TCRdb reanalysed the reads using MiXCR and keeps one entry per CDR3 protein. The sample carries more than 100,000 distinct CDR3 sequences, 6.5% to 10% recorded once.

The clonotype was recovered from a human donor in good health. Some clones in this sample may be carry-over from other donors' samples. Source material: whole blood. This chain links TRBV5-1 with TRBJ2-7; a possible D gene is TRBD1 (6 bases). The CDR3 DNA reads TGCGCCAGCAGCTTGGCCCCTCCGGGCAGGGGACGGGAGCAGTACTTC. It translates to CASSLAPPGRGREQYF.